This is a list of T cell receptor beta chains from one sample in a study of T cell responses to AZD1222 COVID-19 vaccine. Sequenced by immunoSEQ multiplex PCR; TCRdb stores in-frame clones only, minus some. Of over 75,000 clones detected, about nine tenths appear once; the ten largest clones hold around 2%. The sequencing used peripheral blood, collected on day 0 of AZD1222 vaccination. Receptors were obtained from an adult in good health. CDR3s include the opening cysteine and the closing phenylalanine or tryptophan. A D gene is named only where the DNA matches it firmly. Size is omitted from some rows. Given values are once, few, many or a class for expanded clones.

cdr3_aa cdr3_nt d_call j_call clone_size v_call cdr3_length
CASSQGQGNEQFF TGCGCCAGCAGTCAGGGACAGGGGAATGAGCAGTTCTTC TRBD1 TRBJ2-1 few TRBV5-1 13
CASSESTGGRYNEQFF TGTGCCAGCAGCGAGTCAACGGGGGGGCGATACAATGAGCAGTTCTTC TRBD2 TRBJ2-1 . TRBV5-6 16
CASSLILGGPYNEQFF TGTGCCAGCAGCCTCATCCTCGGCGGGCCCTACAATGAGCAGTTCTTC . TRBJ2-1 . TRBV3-1/TRBV3-2 16
CASSGRTGTSSGNTIYF TGTGCCAGCAGCGGACGAACCGGGACAAGTTCTGGAAACACCATATATTTT . TRBJ1-3 . TRBV9 17
CAISEMGETQYF TGTGCCATCAGTGAGATGGGGGAGACCCAGTACTTC . TRBJ2-5 . TRBV10-3 12
CASSQGETQYF TGTGCCAGCAGCCAAGGGGAGACCCAGTACTTC . TRBJ2-5 . TRBV3-1/TRBV3-2 11
CASSPIEGKVSYEQYF TGTGCCAGCAGCCCCATTGAGGGAAAGGTATCCTACGAGCAGTACTTC . TRBJ2-7 . TRBV7-9 16
CASSNTRALSPLHF TGTGCCAGCAGCAACACCCGGGCTTTATCCCCCCTCCACTTT . TRBJ1-6 . TRBV6-6 14
CASSPGNRDGNTIYF TGTGCCAGCAGCCCTGGTAACAGGGACGGAAACACCATATATTTT . TRBJ1-3 . TRBV9 15
CASTKGPSYNEQFF TGTGCCAGCACCAAGGGCCCTTCCTACAATGAGCAGTTCTTC . TRBJ2-1 . TRBV27 14
CAWSPTRGALQPQHF TGTGCCTGGAGTCCAACAAGGGGGGCTTTACAGCCCCAGCATTTT . TRBJ1-5 few TRBV30 15
CSVEKGLGNTEAFF TGCAGCGTTGAAAAGGGGTTGGGGAACACTGAAGCTTTCTTT . TRBJ1-1 . TRBV29-1 14
CASSGTGDNEQFF TGTGCCAGCAGCGGGACCGGGGACAATGAGCAGTTCTTC . TRBJ2-1 . TRBV4-2 13